This T cell receptor beta chain was sequenced during a study of blood T cell repertoires in COVID-19. Study at large: Sites across the United States, Italy and Spain contributed samples from acute and convalescent COVID-19. The analysed material was cDNA or gDNA that came from T cells, B-cell-depleted T cells, or PBMCs.

CDR1 and CDR2 from the germline V gene are SGDLS and YYNGEE. The V end was cut by 3 bases, the J end by 0 bases, with 13 bases between. This CDR3 comprises 16 residues. This clone was observed once. Per the authors' pipeline: Nucleated cell counts were estimated from reference gene primer amplification. Here immunoSEQ multiplex PCR was the method, and the copy in TCRdb shows in-frame clones only, minus some. D and trimming come from the DNA, and the V and J calls and clone size come from that table. The sample yields some 120,000 clones, around nine tenths seen once. The TCR comes from a woman aged 80 or over with acute or convalescent COVID-19. Sequencing was done on a sample of peripheral blood. V is TRBV9 and J is TRBJ1-3; D is possibly TRBD1 (6 bases). CDR3 in amino acids: CASSAVGQTSGNTIYF. CDR3 DNA: TGTGCCAGCAGCGCCGTAGGACAGACCTCTGGAAACACCATATATTTT.